This T cell receptor beta chain appears in the sequencing data of a study of PD-L1 blockade in urothelial cancer. Study context: Prior chemotherapy regimens per patient numbered 0 to 3.

This clone showed up just once. Unmatched junction bases numbered 10, after V lost 2 bases and J lost 4 bases. CDR3 length: 16 residues. Germline V lookup: CDR1 LGHNA, CDR2 YNFKEQ. Time point here: peripheral blood 6 weeks after treatment start. Clones were read by immunoSEQ multiplex PCR, and TCRdb kept only the in-frame ones, dropping some. This repertoire shows 95,000 to 130,000 clones, around 89% found once; its top ten account for around 1.7%. The V and J genes are TRBV4-2 and TRBJ1-1, with 7 bases that match TRBD1. The sample was PBMCs, taken around atezolizumab (anti-PD-L1) treatment. This receptor was identified in a man between 60 and 75 years old with urothelial cancer. The CDR3 loop is CASSQRTGTQGTEAFF. CDR3 coding DNA: TGTGCCAGCAGCCAACGGACAGGTACCCAGGGCACTGAAGCTTTCTTT.